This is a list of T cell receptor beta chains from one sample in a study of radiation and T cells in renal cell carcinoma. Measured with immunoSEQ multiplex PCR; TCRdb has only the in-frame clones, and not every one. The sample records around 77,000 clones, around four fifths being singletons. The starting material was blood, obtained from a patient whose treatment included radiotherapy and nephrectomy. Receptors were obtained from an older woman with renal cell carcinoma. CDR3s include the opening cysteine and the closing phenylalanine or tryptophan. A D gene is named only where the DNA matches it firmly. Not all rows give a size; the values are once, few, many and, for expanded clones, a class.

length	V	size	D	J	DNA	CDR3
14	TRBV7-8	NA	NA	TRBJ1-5	TGTGCCAGCAGCCCGGACAGTCTTGGGAAGCCCCAGCATTTT	CASSPDSLGKPQHF
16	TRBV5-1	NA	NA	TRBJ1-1	TGCGCCAGCAGCTTGGACCCGGGGGTACCGGACACTGAAGCTTTCTTT	CASSLDPGVPDTEAFF
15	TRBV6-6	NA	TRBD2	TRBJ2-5	TGTGCCAGCAGTTCGGGCGGGGGGGTCCAAGAGACCCAGTACTTC	CASSSGGGVQETQYF
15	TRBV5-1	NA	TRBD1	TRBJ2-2	TGCGCCAGCAGCATTCAGGGGGCGGGCACCGGGGAGCTGTTTTTT	CASSIQGAGTGELFF
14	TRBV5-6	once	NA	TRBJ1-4	TGTGCCAGCAGCTTGGGGCAGGGAGTCGAAAAACTGTTTTTT	CASSLGQGVEKLFF
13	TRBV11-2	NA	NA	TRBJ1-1	TGTGCCAGCAGCCTCAGGGGCGGCACTGAAGCTTTCTTT	CASSLRGGTEAFF
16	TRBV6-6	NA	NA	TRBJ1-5	TGTGCCAGCAGTTACCAAGGCTCCCGGAGCAATCAGCCCCAGCATTTT	CASSYQGSRSNQPQHF
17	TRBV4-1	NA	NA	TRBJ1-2	TGCGCCAGCAGCCAAGCTAACAGGGTGCTAGGGGGTTATGGCTACACCTTC	CASSQANRVLGGYGYTF
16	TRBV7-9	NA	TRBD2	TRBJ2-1	TGTGCCAGCAGCTTGGGAACTAGCGGGGGGGCCGATGAGCAGTTCTTC	CASSLGTSGGADEQFF
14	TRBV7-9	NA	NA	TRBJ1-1	TGTGCCAGCAGCTTAGATGTAGCCATACATCAAGCTTTCTTT	CASSLDVAIHQAFF
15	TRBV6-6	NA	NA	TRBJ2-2	TGTGCCAGTCGGGAAGCAGGGTTGAACACCGGGGAGCTGTTTTTT	CASREAGLNTGELFF
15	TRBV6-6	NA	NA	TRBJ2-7	TGTGCCAGCAGTTACTTCGCAGGGGATTCCTACGAGCAGTACTTC	CASSYFAGDSYEQYF
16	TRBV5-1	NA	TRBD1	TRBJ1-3	TGCGCCAGCAGCCTCCAGGGGGTAGGCTCTGGAAACACCATATATTTT	CASSLQGVGSGNTIYF
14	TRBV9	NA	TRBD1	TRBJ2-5	TGTGCCAGCAGTCCCCCCGGGACAGGGGAGACCCAGTACTTC	CASSPPGTGETQYF
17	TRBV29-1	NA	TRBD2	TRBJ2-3	TGCAGCGTTGAACTTCCGGGACTAGCGGGAGACACAGATACGCAGTATTTT	CSVELPGLAGDTDTQYF
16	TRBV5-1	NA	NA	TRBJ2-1	TGCGCCAGCAGCTTGGGAGAGGGGGGTCCCTACAATGAGCAGTTCTTC	CASSLGEGGPYNEQFF
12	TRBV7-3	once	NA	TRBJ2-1	TGTGCCAGCAGCCTCGGCTACAATGAGCAGTTCTTC	CASSLGYNEQFF
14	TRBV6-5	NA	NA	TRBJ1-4	TGTGCCAGCAGTTACGGGCTCGCTAATGAAAAACTGTTTTTT	CASSYGLANEKLFF
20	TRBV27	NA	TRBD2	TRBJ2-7	TGTGCCAGCAGTTCCCGTTGGCCGGAGGGAGGAGCGGGGGGGCCATACGAGCAGTACTTC	CASSSRWPEGGAGGPYEQYF
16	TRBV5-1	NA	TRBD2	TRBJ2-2	TGCGCCAGCAGCCCCCTAGCGGGGCACGTGGCCGGGGAGCTGTTTTTT	CASSPLAGHVAGELFF